Presented here are 18 T cell receptor beta chains from one specimen sequenced in a study of Graves' ophthalmopathy and Graves' hyperthyroidism. The TCR beta CDR3 regions underwent amplification from RNA transcripts. First-round RT-PCR used HTBI primers; second-round multiplex PCR followed. TCRdb redid the calling of the multiplex PCR reads with MiXCR, one entry per CDR3 protein. Of 150,000 to 200,000 distinct CDR3 sequences listed, approximately 40% are singletons. Sequencing was done on a sample of peripheral blood. These receptors were obtained from a man aged 30-40 years with Graves' ophthalmopathy.

A word on this clonotype: One junction end disagrees with the germline gene, perhaps due to a read error. The genes are TRBV20-1 and TRBJ2-7; no definite D call. The germline CDR1 and CDR2 sequences are DFQATT and SNEGSKA (reference sequence). The CDR3 is 13 amino acids. The CDR3 DNA sequence: TGCAGTGCTAGTCCCCCGTTCTCCTCCGAGCAGTACTTC. Amino acid sequence: CSASPPFSSEQYF.

The chain recombines TRBV12-3 or TRBV12-4 with TRBJ1-5, with D perhaps matching TRBD1 (5 bases). The CDR3 is made up of 15 amino acids. V gave up 1 base and J gave up 6 bases, with 13 bases separating them. The CDR3 DNA follows: TGTGCCAGCAGTTTAGGAGAGGGGTGGGGTCAGCCCCAGCATTTT. Translation: CASSLGEGWGQPQHF.

This clonotype was recorded at least ten times. The chain joins TRBV27 to TRBJ2-7, with D possibly matching TRBD1 (7 bases). Germline V gene data show CDR1 as MNHEY and CDR2 as SMNVEV (reference sequence). The CDR3 spans 15 residues. The V end was cut by 0 bases, the J end by 2 bases, with 11 bases between. CDR3 residues: CASSLSQGGTYEQYF. DNA of the CDR3: TGTGCCAGCAGTTTATCCCAGGGGGGTACCTACGAGCAGTACTTC.

This clonotype turned up a few times. The rearrangement joins TRBV28 to TRBJ2-5, with D perhaps assigned TRBD1 or TRBD2 (6 bases each). Germline V gives CDR1 MDHEN, CDR2 SYDVKM. The CDR3 has 17 residues. V shed 6 bases and J shed 3 bases, with 23 bases lying between them. The CDR3 coding sequence is TGTGCCAGCAGGGCACTGGAGGGGGGTCTGTTCGAAGAGACCCAGTACTTC. Protein: CASRALEGGLFEETQYF.

The CDR3 sequence: CASTKTGGSYEQYF. The DNA of the CDR3 is TGTGCCAGCACCAAGACAGGGGGCAGCTACGAGCAGTACTTC. The rearrangement links TRBV12-3 or TRBV12-4 to TRBJ2-7, with 10 positions matching TRBD1. This CDR3 region has 14 residues. Trimming at V came to 7 bases and at J to 3 bases, leaving 6 bases not matched to a gene.

The rearrangement uses TRBV29-1 and TRBJ2-2; 13 positions agree with TRBD2. The CDR3 extends over 19 amino acids. Germline CDR1 and CDR2: SQVTM and ANQGSEA. J lost 0 bases, V lost 0 bases, and 7 bases had no gene match. CDR3 residues: CSVEDGFGTSGTNTGELFF. The CDR3 coding sequence is TGCAGCGTTGAAGATGGGTTTGGGACTAGCGGGACGAACACCGGGGAGCTGTTTTTT.

This clonotype was counted at least ten times. The chain is built from TRBV12-3 or TRBV12-4 and TRBJ2-7, with D hard to call. This CDR3 has 14 amino acids. V was pared by 5 bases and J by 7 bases, with 18 bases between. CDR3 sequence (DNA): TGTGCCAGCAGTCTAACCCGGAGAACGCCAGAGCAGTACTTC. It is translated as CASSLTRRTPEQYF.

This clonotype was found many times. The chain employs TRBV28 and TRBJ2-7; unclear D gene. Germline CDR1 and CDR2: MDHEN and SYDVKM. The CDR3 has 14 residues. V gave up 6 bases and J gave up 0 bases, with 12 bases separating them. The CDR3 DNA follows: TGTGCCAGCAGGTCATCCAGTAGCTCCTACGAGCAGTACTTC. Translating it yields CASRSSSSSYEQYF.

This clonotype was seen a few times. The chain combines TRBV11-1 with TRBJ1-2; 8 nucleotides align to TRBD1. This CDR3 region has 15 residues. Germline CDR1 is SGHAT and CDR2 is FQDESV (reference sequence). The J segment lost 2 bases and the V segment lost 5 bases, leaving 7 bases of the junction unmatched. Here the CDR3 DNA reads TGTGCCAGCAGCATCCCCGGACAGGGAAACTATGGCTACACCTTC. It encodes CASSIPGQGNYGYTF.

This chain links TRBV7-8 with TRBJ2-5; 7 bases align to TRBD1. The CDR3 contains 14 residues. The V segment lost 5 bases and the J segment 5 bases; nucleotides outside the gene matches: 8. From germline, CDR1 is SGHVS and CDR2 FQNEAQ. The CDR3 is CASSPTGVGETQYF. The CDR3 nucleotides are TGTGCCAGCAGCCCCACAGGGGTCGGGGAGACCCAGTACTTC.

The sample holds many counts of this clonotype. The gene calls are TRBV28 and TRBJ2-5, with TRBD2 identical over 9 bases. CDR1 and CDR2 (germline): MDHEN, SYDVKM. The CDR3 has 12 amino acids. Trimming at V came to 10 bases and at J to 5 bases, leaving 5 bases not matched to a gene. The CDR3 DNA follows: TGTGCCACTCGAAGCGGGAGGGAGACCCAGTACTTC. Amino acid sequence: CATRSGRETQYF.

V is TRBV6-1 and J is TRBJ1-1, with 7 bases aligning to TRBD1. The ends lost 3 bases at V and 5 bases at J; junction bases unmatched: 3. Looked up from germline, CDR1 is MNHNS and CDR2 is SASEGT. CDR3 length: 13 residues. The chain's CDR3 is CASSDRGRTEAFF. The CDR3 DNA follows: TGTGCCAGCAGTGACAGGGGGAGGACTGAAGCTTTCTTT.

This clonotype was detected ten times or more. This chain connects TRBV6-1 to TRBJ2-2, with D possibly TRBD2 on 6 matching bases. CDR1 is MNHNS and CDR2 is SASEGT in the germline V gene. CDR3 length: 14 amino acids. Trimming removed 6 bases at V and 6 bases at J, with 14 bases between. CDR3 coding DNA: TGTGCCAGCAGCTCCCGGGAGTTCCCCGGGGAGCTGTTTTTT. As protein: CASSSREFPGELFF.

The chain combines TRBV6-4 with TRBJ2-2; no clear D gene. The CDR3 length is 14 residues. The germline gives CDR1 MRHNA, CDR2 SNTAGT. V dropped 6 bases and J dropped 8 bases, with 16 bases sitting between them. CDR3 loop: CASSPPSNGGELFF. As DNA, the CDR3 is TGTGCCAGCAGCCCCCCAAGTAACGGAGGGGAGCTGTTTTTT.

This clonotype was counted at least ten times. The V gene is TRBV3-1, the J gene TRBJ1-5; D is ambiguous. The CDR3 is made up of 15 amino acids. Germline CDR1 reads LGHDT; CDR2 reads YNNKEL (reference sequence). V gave up 2 bases and J gave up 0 bases, with 8 bases separating them. Here the CDR3 DNA reads TGTGCCAGCAGCCAAATGGGGAATAGCAATCAGCCCCAGCATTTT. Its protein product is CASSQMGNSNQPQHF.

This clonotype occurred many times. This chain connects TRBV20-1 to TRBJ2-2, with 9 bases matching TRBD1. Germline V gene lookup returns CDR1 DFQATT and CDR2 SNEGSKA (reference sequence). V dropped 6 bases and J dropped 1; count of bases not matched to a gene: 3. The CDR3 contains 14 residues. CDR3 in amino acids: CSAPGQGNTGELFF. CDR3 nucleotides: TGCAGTGCCCCGGGACAGGGGAACACCGGGGAGCTGTTTTTT.

This sequence joins TRBV12-3 or TRBV12-4 and TRBJ2-5; no firm D call. CDR3 size: 13 residues. V gave up 2 bases and J gave up 6 bases, with 10 bases separating them. This CDR3 reads CASSLSYGQTQYF. The DNA for the CDR3 is TGTGCCAGCAGTTTAAGCTATGGTCAGACCCAGTACTTC.

The chain employs TRBV6-2 or TRBV6-3 and TRBJ2-5; 7 bases line up with TRBD1. V was pared by 7 bases and J by 5 bases, with 7 bases of the junction left unmatched. The CDR3 is 13 amino acids. Per the germline V gene, CDR1 is MNHEY and CDR2 is SVGEGT. CDR3 sequence (DNA): TGTGCCAGCATACGAGACAGGGCGGAGACCCAGTACTTC. Amino acids: CASIRDRAETQYF.